The sequence of this TCR beta chain was determined in a study of blood T cell repertoires in COVID-19 (dated by TCRdb to 2018 to 2021). About the investigation overall: The collaborator samples originated in the United States, Italy and Spain and spanned the acute and convalescent phases of COVID-19. The material from the prospective study consisted of cDNA or gDNA derived from T cells, B-cell-depleted T cells, or PBMCs. The samples were drawn from the first 160 participants of the ongoing ImmuneRACE study and from 950 to 1,500 subjects provided by 6 global collaborators. The dataset comprised deeply sampled blood TCRbeta repertoires from subjects exposed to, actively infected with, or recovered from COVID-19. A de-identified subject ID, COVID-19 status, age in years and sex were almost always included in the sample metadata. Where HLA class I and class II types were available, the types were taken from metadata supplied by the sample provider, not from assay-based typing. The repertoires were made available in a free public database intended to serve as a resource for research on the immune response to SARS-CoV-2. What the study reported, not specific to this receptor: The quantity of clinical and demographic metadata differed by source and by participant and was supplied without curation.

Collaborating institutions collected whole blood in K2EDTA tubes following their own protocols. For TCRbeta analysis, collaborators shipped samples as frozen whole blood, isolated PBMCs, or DNA extracted from either of those sample types. TCRbeta CDR3 regions were amplified from genomic DNA using the immunoSEQ Assay, a bias-controlled multiplex PCR. Under the source paper's analysis protocol: The number of nucleated cells in each sample was estimated by amplification of reference gene primers within the assay. To quantify the absolute abundance of each unique TCRbeta CDR3 rearrangement, sequence reads were collapsed and filtered. Productive Simpson clonality was computed per sample as the square root of Simpson's diversity index over productive rearrangements. The clones in this table, taken by TCRdb from immuneACCESS, are in-frame only. Not every clone is retained; where verified, under half of the shortfall comes from an unresolved V gene, and the cause of the rest is unknown. The V and J calls and clone size are taken from that table; D and trimming were inferred from the DNA. For this sample there are 130,000 or so clones; more than 65% appear just once. Roughly 2% of the sample is taken by the ten largest.

Comment on this clone: Its antigen remains unidentified. Per-nucleotide qualities are absent, and no much larger clonotype sits a single base away.

The TCR originated in a woman in her seventies with acute or convalescent COVID-19. Sequencing was done on a sample of peripheral blood.

The nucleotides read TGTGCCAGTAGTATGATAGCGGGAGTGGCAACAGATACGCAGTATTTT. Its protein is CASSMIAGVATDTQYF. Here the chain combines TRBV19 and TRBJ2-3; a stretch of 9 junction bases matches TRBD2. CDR1 and CDR2, looked up from the germline V gene (reference sequence), are LNHDA and SQIVND. Measured from the cysteine to the phenylalanine, the CDR3 is 16 residues long. The DNA shown is the 48-base CDR3, in frame from base 1. Trimming accounts for 3 bases at V and 3 bases at J, while the number of junction bases matched to no gene is 7.